The 8 T cell receptor beta chains listed next were all sequenced from one sample in a study of T cells in Graves' hyperthyroidism and ophthalmopathy. Amplification of TCR beta CDR3 regions was performed using RNA transcripts as template. The study used the HTBI primer set for a first-round RT-PCR of the TCR CDR3. TCRdb passed the multiplex PCR reads through MiXCR, listing each CDR3 protein once. The sample consists of roughly 750,000 distinct CDR3 sequences, roughly 15% of them appearing once. Sequenced material: blood. The receptors derive from a man between 18 and 29 years old with Graves' hyperthyroidism.

This clonotype has ten or more counts. The genes are TRBV27 and TRBJ2-3, with D possibly matching TRBD2 (5 bases). This CDR3 contains 16 residues. Germline loops: CDR1 MNHEY, CDR2 SMNVEV (reference sequence). The ends were cut back, 5 bases at V and 4 bases at J, with 19 bases in the middle. The CDR3 is CASSPHRGTRPDTQYF. CDR3 bases: TGTGCCAGCAGTCCCCACCGGGGAACCAGGCCAGATACGCAGTATTTT.

V is TRBV27 and J is TRBJ2-1; the D gene is possibly TRBD1 (6 bases). Trimming took off 8 bases at V and 4 bases at J, with 18 bases between the two ends. The CDR3 consists of 15 residues. Germline V gene data show CDR1 as MNHEY and CDR2 as SMNVEV (reference sequence). The CDR3 protein is CASSKDRSIYNEQFF. The CDR3 DNA follows: TGTGCCAGCTCAAAGGACAGATCGATATACAATGAGCAGTTCTTC.

The table lists this clonotype with many counts. The CDR3 loop reads CASSLRDANYGYTF. For the CDR3, the DNA is TGTGCCAGCAGTCTCCGGGACGCAAACTATGGCTACACCTTC. This chain connects TRBV27 to TRBJ1-2; D may be TRBD1 (5 bases). The V gene lost 5 bases and the J gene lost 2 bases, with 12 bases spanning the gap. The CDR3 runs 14 residues. The germline V gene has CDR1 MNHEY and CDR2 SMNVEV (reference sequence).

At least ten counts were recorded for this clonotype. The chain links TRBV6-2 or TRBV6-3 to TRBJ1-2; 8 bases agree with TRBD1. The junction had 7 bases not matched to a gene; V was cut back by 5 bases and J by 8 bases. The germline gives CDR1 MNHEY, CDR2 SVGEGT. This CDR3 has 13 amino acids. The CDR3 here is CASSPRTGYGYTF. CDR3 DNA: TGTGCCAGCAGTCCGCGGACAGGGTACGGCTACACCTTC.

This clonotype was counted only a few times. This chain connects TRBV20-1 to TRBJ1-5, with D possibly being TRBD1 (5 bases). Trimming pared 4 bases from V and 4 bases from J, leaving 11 bases between. The CDR3 is made up of 13 amino acids. The germline V gene encodes CDR1 DFQATT and CDR2 SNEGSKA (reference sequence). CDR3 coding DNA: TGCAGTGCTACTGGACACCTTAATCAGCCCCAGCATTTT. It translates to CSATGHLNQPQHF.

DNA for the CDR3: TGTGCCAGCAGCCACGGGACAGACCGCAATCAGCCCCAGCATTTT. Its protein is CASSHGTDRNQPQHF. The gene calls are TRBV28 and TRBJ1-5; 7 bases fit TRBD1. The V and J ends lost 6 bases and 2 bases, in that order; junction bases with no gene match: 7. The CDR3 has 15 residues. CDR1 MDHEN and CDR2 SYDVKM come from the germline V gene.

This clonotype was detected only a few times. This chain links TRBV30 with TRBJ1-1; D not certain. Germline V gene sequence: CDR1 GTSNPN, CDR2 SVGIG (reference sequence). The germline V and J ends were trimmed by 4 bases and 1 base, with 10 bases remaining between them. This CDR3 has 13 amino acids. The CDR3 nucleotides read TGTGCCTGGACCAGGACGAAGAACACTGAAGCTTTCTTT. Translating gives CAWTRTKNTEAFF. Supplemented by reference TRBV30 and TRBJ1-1, the full variable domain reads SQTIHQWPATLVQPVGSPLSLECTVEGTSNPNLYWYRQAAGRGLQLLFYSVGIGQISSEVPQNLSASRPQDRQFILSSKKLLLSDSGFYLCAWTRTKNTEAFFGQGTRLTVV.

The chain couples TRBV7-2 to TRBJ2-1; a weak D match, TRBD2 (5 bases). V gave up 5 bases and J gave up 1 base, with 18 bases separating them. This CDR3 has 17 residues. CDR1 is SGHTA and CDR2 is FQGNSA in the germline V gene. The CDR3 region has the DNA TGTGCCAGCAGCCCACCTCCTGAAGCGGTATCCTACAATGAGCAGTTCTTC. Protein sequence: CASSPPPEAVSYNEQFF.